The sequence of this TCR beta chain was determined in a study of T-cell memory formation after mild COVID-19. Turning to the study itself: TCR clusters largely stayed donor specific.

Germline V gene lookup returns CDR1 MNHEY and CDR2 SVGEGT. CDR3 length: 13 amino acids. Trimming cost V 2 bases and J 4 bases, with 9 bases left between them. The TCR alpha and TCR beta cDNA libraries, bearing sample barcodes and UMIs, were generated by 5'RACE using constant-segment primers. In TCRdb, the 5' RACE reads were re-called with MiXCR into one record per CDR3 protein. The sample contains hundreds of thousands of distinct CDR3 sequences, less than 25% of which appear only once. Study-wide findings and caveats: The CD4+ clones that contracted clustered mainly within CM and EM, and the CD8+ clones concentrated in EMRA. In pre-infection memory, a portion of responding clones appeared, which suggested that cross-reactive memory joined.

This clonotype was observed a few times. What it binds is not known. Sequenced material: PBMCs or a T cell subset sorted from them (not recorded which). The V call is TRBV6-2 or TRBV6-3, the J call TRBJ2-7; unclear D gene. The source of this sequence is an adult woman who had mild COVID-19 (a few samples of this study predate the infection). Cell type and time point are not known. CDR3 region: CASSYGSRYEQYF. The CDR3 region has the DNA TGTGCCAGCAGTTACGGATCCCGTTACGAGCAGTACTTC.